The T cell receptor (beta chain) described here comes from a study of blood T cell repertoires in COVID-19. Profiling relied on immunoSEQ multiplex PCR, and the TCRdb table lists in-frame clones only, not all of them. This sample has about 64,000 clones, with about 88% found just once. This CDR3 spans 17 amino acids. The V and J ends lost 5 bases and 0 bases respectively, with 17 bases between them. CDR1 is LNHDA, CDR2 SQIVND, per germline (reference sequence). The chain uses TRBV19 and TRBJ2-1; D gene uncertain. Material for sequencing was peripheral blood. The sequence came from a woman aged 60-70 years with COVID-19, enrolled during active disease. The chain's CDR3 is CASSPSRVASSYNEQFF. Written as DNA, the CDR3 is TGTGCCAGTAGTCCCTCCCGGGTGGCGAGCTCCTACAATGAGCAGTTCTTC.